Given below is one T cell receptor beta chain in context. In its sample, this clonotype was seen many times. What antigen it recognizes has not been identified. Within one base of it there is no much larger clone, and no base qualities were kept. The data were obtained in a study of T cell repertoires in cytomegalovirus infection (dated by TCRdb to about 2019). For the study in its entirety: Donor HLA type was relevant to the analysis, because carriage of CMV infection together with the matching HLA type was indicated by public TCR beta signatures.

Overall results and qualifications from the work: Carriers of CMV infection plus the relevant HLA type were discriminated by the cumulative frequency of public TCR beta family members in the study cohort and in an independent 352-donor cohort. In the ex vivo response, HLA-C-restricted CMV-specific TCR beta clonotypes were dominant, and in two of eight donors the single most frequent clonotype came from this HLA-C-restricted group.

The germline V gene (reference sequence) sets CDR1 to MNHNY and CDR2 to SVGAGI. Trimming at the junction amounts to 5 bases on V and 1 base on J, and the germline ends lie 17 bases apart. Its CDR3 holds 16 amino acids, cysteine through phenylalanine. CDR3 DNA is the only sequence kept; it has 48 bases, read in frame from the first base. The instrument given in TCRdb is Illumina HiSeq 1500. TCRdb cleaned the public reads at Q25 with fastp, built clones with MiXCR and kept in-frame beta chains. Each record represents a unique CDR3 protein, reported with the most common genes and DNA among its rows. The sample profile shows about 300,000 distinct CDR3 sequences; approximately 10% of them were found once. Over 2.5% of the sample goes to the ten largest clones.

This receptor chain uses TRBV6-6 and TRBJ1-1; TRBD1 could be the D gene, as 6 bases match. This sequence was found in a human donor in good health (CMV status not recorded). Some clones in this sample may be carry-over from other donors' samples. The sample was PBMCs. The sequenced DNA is TGTGCCAGCAGTCCACCGCGCAGGGGACAGAACACTGAAGCTTTCTTT. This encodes CASSPPRRGQNTEAFF.